The 13 T cell receptor beta chains in this list originate from one sample, sequenced in a study of cytomegalovirus exposure and HLA in healthy donors (dated by TCRdb to about 2017). Libraries were constructed by the immunoSEQ multiplex PCR assay. For the multiplex PCR, a mixture combining 60 forward primers for TCR Vbeta segments and 13 reverse primers for TCR Jbeta segments was used. TCRdb took this table from immuneACCESS and kept in-frame rearrangements with V and J called. Such tables lack part of the clones; where checked against another copy, unresolved V genes explain under half of the gap, and the rest is unexplained. This sample has about 140,000 clones in its table, and roughly 73% of those were observed once. The ten largest clones take up 1.5% to 2% of the sample. Sequencing was done on a sample of PBMCs. The receptors derive from a female donor in good health and CMV-seronegative.

The rearrangement uses TRBV5-1 and TRBJ1-2; 8 bases are a match to TRBD1. Germline CDR1 is SGHRS and CDR2 is YFSETQ. This CDR3 has 14 residues. V gave up 2 bases and J gave up 8 bases; unmatched junction bases: 8. CDR3 sequence: CASSFDRGGLGYTF. CDR3 DNA sequence: TGCGCCAGCAGCTTCGACAGGGGCGGGTTAGGCTACACCTTC. Using reference TRBV5-1 and TRBJ1-2 for the parts outside the CDR3, the full variable domain is KAGVTQTPRYLIKTRGQQVTLSCSPISGHRSVSWYQQTPGQGLQFLFEYFSETQRNKGNFPGRFSGRQFSNSRSEMNVSTLELGDSALYLCASSFDRGGLGYTFGSGTRLTVV.

The chain has TRBV2 and TRBJ2-7; 8 bases match TRBD1. The V gene end was trimmed by 11 bases and the J gene end by 3 bases; junction bases not matched to a gene: 6. Germline V gene data show CDR1 as SNHLY and CDR2 as FYNNEI. CDR3 size: 12 residues. CDR3 residues: CAGRQGFYEQYF. The CDR3 DNA reads TGTGCCGGCCGACAGGGGTTCTACGAGCAGTACTTC.

The CDR3 here is CASSSWTGSGEQYF. CDR3 bases: TGTGCCAGCAGCTCGTGGACAGGGTCCGGCGAGCAGTACTTC. This chain uses TRBV9 with TRBJ2-7; 8 bases are a match to TRBD1. The CDR3 has 14 amino acids. CDR1 and CDR2 from the germline V gene are SGDLS and YYNGEE. V was clipped by 4 bases and J by 6 bases; unmatched bases: 9.

In DNA, the CDR3 is TGCGCCAGCAGCGACGGACAGGGATTTAATGAAAAACTGTTTTTT. Translated, it gives CASSDGQGFNEKLFF. This rearrangement joins TRBV5-1 to TRBJ1-4, with TRBD1 identical over 8 bases. Germline loops: CDR1 SGHRS, CDR2 YFSETQ. CDR3 length: 15 amino acids. J gave up 4 bases and V 4 bases, and 6 bases lay outside the gene matches.

This chain uses TRBV6-1 with TRBJ1-5; D unclear. V shed 3 bases and J shed 0 bases, with 9 bases lying between them. The germline gives CDR1 MNHNS, CDR2 SASEGT. The CDR3 loop spans 15 amino acids. CDR3 loop: CASSEPPGSNQPQHF. CDR3 in DNA: TGTGCCAGCAGTGAGCCGCCGGGTAGCAATCAGCCCCAGCATTTT.

The J gene is TRBJ2-2, the V gene TRBV6-1; the match to TRBD2 covers 16 bases. CDR1 is MNHNS and CDR2 is SASEGT in the germline V gene. With V trimmed by 2 bases and J by 3 bases, 12 bases remained unmatched. This CDR3 spans 21 amino acids. The CDR3 sequence: CASSESRPGTSGRADTGELFF. As DNA, the CDR3 is TGTGCCAGCAGTGAAAGTCGTCCCGGGACTAGCGGGAGGGCGGACACCGGGGAGCTGTTTTTT.

The chain carries TRBV15 and TRBJ2-1; the D gene is possibly TRBD1 (6 bases). This CDR3 is built from 15 residues. Between the trimmed V and J ends, which lost 1 base and 8 bases, there was a span of 15 bases. Germline-derived CDR1 and CDR2 are LNHNV and YYDKDF (reference sequence). Here the CDR3 DNA reads TGTGCCACCAGCAGAGGAGGGGGAGCACGAGATGAGCAGTTCTTC. This translates into CATSRGGGARDEQFF.

V usage is TRBV14 and J usage is TRBJ1-2; D not certain. V lost 2 bases to trimming and J lost 8 bases, with 9 bases between them. The CDR3 spans 12 residues. Germline CDR1 and CDR2: SGHDN and FVKESK. The CDR3 region is CASSQYTGGYTF. The CDR3 DNA is TGTGCCAGCAGCCAATATACGGGGGGCTACACCTTC.

This clone was counted a single time. V is TRBV6-4 and J is TRBJ2-5; D remains ambiguous. Germline assignment: CDR1 MRHNA and CDR2 SNTAGT. The CDR3 covers 13 residues. The V gene lost 4 bases and the J gene lost 10 bases, with 16 bases spanning the gap. CDR3 nucleotides: TGTGCCAGCAGTGGACTTTCCGCATCCAACCAGTACTTC. The encoded protein is CASSGLSASNQYF.

The chain has TRBV6-5 and TRBJ1-2; 9 bases map to TRBD1. Germline CDR1 is MNHEY and CDR2 is SVGAGI. V lost 10 bases, J lost 5 bases, and 11 bases stayed unmatched. The CDR3 has 14 amino acids. The CDR3 DNA is TGTGCCACGCTACAGGGGGCTAAGGGGTATGGCTACACCTTC. The encoded protein is CATLQGAKGYGYTF.

The chain joins TRBV13 to TRBJ2-7; possible D gene TRBD1, 5 bases. V gave up 1 base and J gave up 5 bases, with 15 bases separating them. This CDR3 is 15 amino acids long. Per the germline V gene, CDR1 is PRHDT and CDR2 is FYEKMQ (reference sequence). The CDR3 loop is CASSLDSSWGDEQYF. The CDR3 DNA follows: TGTGCCAGCAGCTTAGACTCGTCTTGGGGCGACGAGCAGTACTTC.

The chain uses TRBV5-1 and TRBJ2-3, with 9 bases that match TRBD1. Germline V gives CDR1 SGHRS, CDR2 YFSETQ. CDR3 length: 17 amino acids. The junction had 9 bases not matched to a gene; V was cut back by 4 bases and J by 0 bases. CDR3 nucleotides: TGCGCCAGCAGCCCCAGACAGGGGGGCGGGAGCACAGATACGCAGTATTTT. Protein product: CASSPRQGGGSTDTQYF.

The rearrangement joins TRBV6-1 to TRBJ1-5; weak D call: TRBD1 (6 bases). The CDR3 is 15 residues long. Germline-derived CDR1 and CDR2 are MNHNS and SASEGT. V shed 6 bases and J shed 6 bases, with 18 bases lying between them. For the CDR3, the DNA is TGTGCCAGCAGCCTGGGACACGCTAGCGGTCAGCCCCAGCATTTT. Protein product: CASSLGHASGQPQHF.